This T cell receptor (beta chain) was recorded in a study of blood T cell repertoires in COVID-19. The germline gives CDR1 MGHDK, CDR2 SYGVNS. This CDR3 region has 12 residues. V lost 7 bases and J 4 bases, leaving 10 bases between the germline ends. In the source study's methods: Amplifying reference gene primers gave estimates of nucleated cell counts. Sequenced by immunoSEQ multiplex PCR; TCRdb stores in-frame clones only, minus some. Clone size and V and J calls were adopted from that table, with D and trimming inferred from the DNA. The sample holds under 80,000 clones, 79% seen once. The clonotype originates from a human donor in a cohort sampled during active COVID-19. Material for sequencing was peripheral blood. The V and J genes are TRBV25-1 and TRBJ1-1; D perhaps matches TRBD1 (5 bases). The chain's CDR3 is CASKGLSTEAFF. The CDR3 DNA reads TGTGCCAGCAAGGGGTTGAGCACTGAAGCTTTCTTT.